The present entry profiles one TCR beta chain with its context. This sample is drawn from a study of blood T cell repertoires in COVID-19. Study background: Material from acute and convalescent COVID-19 was sourced from the United States, Italy and Spain. Sources were T cells, B-cell-depleted T cells, or PBMCs; the material itself was cDNA or gDNA.

CDR1 and CDR2 from the germline V gene are SGHTA and FQGTGA. The CDR3 covers 16 residues. Trimming cost V 0 bases and J 5 bases, with 16 bases left between them. TCRdb's copy holds only in-frame clones and misses some; the assay was immunoSEQ multiplex PCR. This sample carries more than 300,000 clones, around 87% of them seen once, and the ten largest clones take just under 6.5%. A Seattle source enrolled patients during active infection and followed them longitudinally. This receptor was obtained from a woman aged 45-65 years with COVID-19, enrolled during active disease. The chain employs TRBV7-3 and TRBJ2-5, with a possible D match to TRBD2 (6 bases). The specimen was peripheral blood. The CDR3 loop is CASSLTGTRGAETQYF. CDR3 coding DNA: TGTGCCAGCAGCTTAACGGGGACTCGAGGGGCGGAGACCCAGTACTTC.